This paragraph covers one T cell receptor (beta chain) sequence. TCRdb keeps only in-frame clones here, not all; method: immunoSEQ multiplex PCR. Seen here are fewer than 150,000 clones, about 86% observed once, and the top ten hold almost 0.9%. The data are from a study of blood T cell repertoires in COVID-19. Study-wide context: PBMCs, B-cell-depleted T cells, or T cells provided the cDNA or gDNA that made up the material.

The CDR3 extends over 19 amino acids. Germline CDR1 SNHLY, CDR2 FYNNEI. V shed 7 bases and J 1 base; nucleotides not matched to a gene: 10. The clonotype was recovered from a woman aged 50 to 60 with active or convalescent COVID-19. Input material: peripheral blood. The V gene is TRBV2, the J gene TRBJ2-6, with 13 bases that match TRBD2. The CDR3 spells CASTPGLAGERSGANVLTF. The CDR3 nucleotides are TGTGCCAGCACCCCCGGACTAGCGGGAGAAAGGTCTGGGGCCAACGTCCTGACTTTC.